The sequence of this T cell receptor (beta chain) was determined in a study of early T cells in non-severe SARS-CoV-2 infection. TCRdb re-called the 5' RACE reads with MiXCR, one entry per CDR3 protein. Of under 90,000 distinct CDR3 sequences in the sample, 14% were seen once. This CDR3 contains 15 residues. Per germline, CDR1 SGHAT and CDR2 FQDESV (reference sequence). Losses at the gene ends were 6 bases for V and 6 bases for J; bases not matched to a gene: 14. The chain combines TRBV11-1 with TRBJ2-7; TRBD2 aligns across 7 bases. This clonotype was sampled from an adult who was a healthcare worker with PCR-confirmed SARS-CoV-2 infection or an uninfected control (not recorded which). Sequencing was done on a sample of whole blood. CDR3 nucleotide sequence: TGTGCCAGCAGTGCCTCATATCAGGGAGGGACCGAGCAGTACTTC. This sequence encodes CASSASYQGGTEQYF.